These T cell receptor beta chains were read from a single sample in a study of blood T cell repertoires in COVID-19. This table comes from immunoSEQ multiplex PCR, and its TCRdb copy is limited to in-frame clones, with some not included. This sample has 250,000 to 400,000 clones; approximately 87% occur once, and the top ten carry roughly 2.9%. The sequencing sample was made of peripheral blood. The source is a woman in her twenties or thirties with COVID-19, enrolled during active disease. CDR3s include the opening cysteine and the closing phenylalanine or tryptophan. The order of the fields is D gene, clone size, V gene, J gene, CDR3 protein, CDR3 DNA. A D gene is named only where the DNA matches it firmly. Clone size is shown for a subset of rows, as once, few, many or a class of expanded clone.

d_call: .; clone_size: .; v_call: TRBV19; j_call: TRBJ1-4; cdr3_aa: CASSPSRRSNEKLFF; cdr3_nt: TGTGCCAGTAGTCCAAGTCGGAGGTCTAATGAAAAACTGTTTTTT
d_call: .; clone_size: .; v_call: TRBV30; j_call: TRBJ1-6; cdr3_aa: CAFTALGAYNSPLHF; cdr3_nt: TGTGCCTTCACGGCCCTCGGGGCCTATAATTCACCCCTCCACTTT
d_call: TRBD1; clone_size: .; v_call: TRBV28; j_call: TRBJ2-7; cdr3_aa: CASSKVEGTGLLF; cdr3_nt: TGTGCCAGCAGCAAAGTAGAGGGGACAGGCCTACTCTTC
d_call: TRBD1; clone_size: .; v_call: TRBV4-1; j_call: TRBJ2-7; cdr3_aa: CASSQDTSGTAQYF; cdr3_nt: TGCGCCAGCAGCCAAGATACGTCTGGGACAGCACAGTACTTC
d_call: .; clone_size: .; v_call: TRBV30; j_call: TRBJ1-5; cdr3_aa: CAWGLGRGNQPQHF; cdr3_nt: TGTGCCTGGGGCCTGGGCAGGGGCAATCAGCCCCAGCATTTT
d_call: TRBD1; clone_size: .; v_call: TRBV18; j_call: TRBJ1-6; cdr3_aa: CASSPVPGQGINSPLHF; cdr3_nt: TGTGCCAGCTCACCCGTCCCGGGACAGGGGATCAATTCACCCCTCCACTTT
d_call: .; clone_size: .; v_call: TRBV10-1; j_call: TRBJ2-2; cdr3_aa: CASSSPGARDTGELFF; cdr3_nt: TGCGCCAGCAGTTCCCCGGGAGCCCGGGACACCGGGGAGCTGTTTTTT
d_call: TRBD1; clone_size: .; v_call: TRBV6-5; j_call: TRBJ1-1; cdr3_aa: CASSGTGESTEAFF; cdr3_nt: TGTGCCAGCAGCGGGACAGGGGAGAGCACTGAAGCTTTCTTT
d_call: .; clone_size: .; v_call: TRBV10-1; j_call: TRBJ2-5; cdr3_aa: CASSLGETQYF; cdr3_nt: TGCGCCAGCAGCCTCGGGGAGACCCAGTACTTC
d_call: TRBD1; clone_size: .; v_call: TRBV5-4; j_call: TRBJ1-1; cdr3_aa: CASSWGTGNTEAFF; cdr3_nt: TGTGCCAGCAGCTGGGGGACAGGGAACACTGAAGCTTTCTTT
d_call: .; clone_size: few; v_call: TRBV7-9; j_call: TRBJ1-2; cdr3_aa: CASSSSGEGVHGYTF; cdr3_nt: TGTGCCAGCAGCTCAAGTGGGGAGGGAGTCCATGGCTACACCTTC
d_call: .; clone_size: .; v_call: TRBV30; j_call: TRBJ1-3; cdr3_aa: CAWLRGPGNTIYF; cdr3_nt: TGTGCCTGGCTCAGAGGGCCTGGAAACACCATATATTTT
d_call: .; clone_size: .; v_call: TRBV6-6; j_call: TRBJ1-2; cdr3_aa: CASSPGRTVYGYTF; cdr3_nt: TGTGCCAGCAGCCCCGGAAGGACTGTTTATGGCTACACCTTC
d_call: TRBD2; clone_size: once; v_call: TRBV11-1; j_call: TRBJ2-1; cdr3_aa: CASSPRLAGSNEQFF; cdr3_nt: TGTGCCAGCAGCCCTCGACTAGCGGGTAGCAATGAGCAGTTCTTC
d_call: TRBD1; clone_size: .; v_call: TRBV4-1; j_call: TRBJ1-2; cdr3_aa: CASSRTRDSQIGYGYTF; cdr3_nt: TGCGCCAGCAGCCGAACCCGGGACAGTCAGATAGGGTATGGCTACACCTTC
d_call: .; clone_size: .; v_call: TRBV5-1; j_call: TRBJ1-2; cdr3_aa: CASSLVVDGGYTF; cdr3_nt: TGCGCCAGCAGCTTAGTAGTAGATGGTGGCTACACCTTC
d_call: TRBD1; clone_size: .; v_call: TRBV7-2; j_call: TRBJ1-4; cdr3_aa: CASSLEGQATTNEKLFF; cdr3_nt: TGTGCCAGCAGCTTAGAGGGACAGGCTACAACTAATGAAAAACTGTTTTTT
d_call: .; clone_size: once; v_call: TRBV6-4; j_call: TRBJ2-3; cdr3_aa: CASSEGAAGAARTDTQYF; cdr3_nt: TGTGCCAGCAGTGAGGGGGCGGCGGGAGCCGCACGAACAGATACGCAGTATTTT
d_call: .; clone_size: .; v_call: TRBV5-1; j_call: TRBJ1-2; cdr3_aa: CASSLALGDYGYTF; cdr3_nt: TGCGCCAGCAGCTTGGCCTTAGGGGACTATGGCTACACCTTC
d_call: TRBD1; clone_size: .; v_call: TRBV5-1; j_call: TRBJ1-3; cdr3_aa: CASSLRQGAFGNTIYF; cdr3_nt: TGCGCCAGCAGCTTACGACAGGGGGCCTTTGGAAACACCATATATTTT
d_call: .; clone_size: .; v_call: TRBV10-2; j_call: TRBJ1-1; cdr3_aa: CATGRAAREAFF; cdr3_nt: TGCGCCACCGGGAGGGCGGCACGTGAAGCTTTCTTT
d_call: .; clone_size: .; v_call: TRBV20-1; j_call: TRBJ2-1; cdr3_aa: CSARSSEQFF; cdr3_nt: TGCAGTGCTAGGTCTAGCGAGCAGTTCTTC
d_call: .; clone_size: .; v_call: TRBV6-7; j_call: TRBJ1-5; cdr3_aa: CASSPVGQPQHF; cdr3_nt: TGTGCCAGCAGTCCTGTCGGGCAGCCCCAGCATTTT
d_call: .; clone_size: .; v_call: TRBV3-1/TRBV3-2; j_call: TRBJ1-2; cdr3_aa: CASSLWTDYYGYTF; cdr3_nt: TGTGCCAGCAGCCTCTGGACAGACTACTATGGCTACACCTTC
d_call: TRBD2; clone_size: .; v_call: TRBV4-1; j_call: TRBJ2-1; cdr3_aa: CASSQAGLAGNNEQFF; cdr3_nt: TGCGCCAGCAGCCAGGCAGGACTAGCGGGAAACAATGAGCAGTTCTTC
d_call: TRBD1; clone_size: .; v_call: TRBV9; j_call: TRBJ1-2; cdr3_aa: CASSVVGQGKGGYTF; cdr3_nt: TGTGCCAGCAGCGTAGTCGGACAGGGAAAGGGAGGCTACACCTTC
d_call: TRBD2; clone_size: .; v_call: TRBV6-2/TRBV6-3; j_call: TRBJ2-1; cdr3_aa: CASSSPGLVYNEQFF; cdr3_nt: TGTGCCAGCAGTTCGCCGGGACTAGTGTATAATGAGCAGTTCTTC
d_call: .; clone_size: once; v_call: TRBV5-4; j_call: TRBJ1-5; cdr3_aa: CASSLGLNQPQHF; cdr3_nt: TGTGCCAGCAGCTTGGGACTCAATCAGCCCCAGCATTTT
d_call: TRBD2; clone_size: once; v_call: TRBV9; j_call: TRBJ2-3; cdr3_aa: CASSVGGGRATDTQYF; cdr3_nt: TGTGCCAGCAGCGTAGGGGGCGGGAGGGCCACAGATACGCAGTATTTT
d_call: .; clone_size: .; v_call: TRBV5-1; j_call: TRBJ1-4; cdr3_aa: CASSPSQGANEKLFF; cdr3_nt: TGCGCCAGCAGCCCATCACAGGGCGCTAATGAAAAACTGTTTTTT
d_call: .; clone_size: .; v_call: TRBV27; j_call: TRBJ1-2; cdr3_aa: CASSLDGNYGYTF; cdr3_nt: TGTGCCAGCAGTTTAGACGGGAACTATGGCTACACCTTC
d_call: TRBD1; clone_size: .; v_call: TRBV5-1; j_call: TRBJ1-2; cdr3_aa: CASSLEDRGEGYTF; cdr3_nt: TGCGCCAGCAGCTTGGAGGACAGGGGAGAGGGCTACACCTTC
d_call: .; clone_size: .; v_call: TRBV28; j_call: TRBJ1-5; cdr3_aa: CASRASNQPQHF; cdr3_nt: TGTGCCAGCAGGGCATCAAATCAGCCCCAGCATTTT
d_call: .; clone_size: .; v_call: TRBV29-1; j_call: TRBJ1-2; cdr3_aa: CSVANRSVGYTF; cdr3_nt: TGCAGCGTTGCGAACAGGTCAGTCGGCTACACCTTC
d_call: TRBD1; clone_size: .; v_call: TRBV7-9; j_call: TRBJ2-5; cdr3_aa: CASAAGTEQETQYF; cdr3_nt: TGTGCCAGCGCGGCCGGGACAGAGCAAGAGACCCAGTACTTC
d_call: .; clone_size: .; v_call: TRBV29-1; j_call: TRBJ1-5; cdr3_aa: CSVVGGADQPQHF; cdr3_nt: TGCAGCGTTGTAGGCGGGGCAGATCAGCCCCAGCATTTT
d_call: .; clone_size: .; v_call: TRBV6-1; j_call: TRBJ1-1; cdr3_aa: CASSEGARAFF; cdr3_nt: TGTGCCAGCAGTGAGGGGGCGCGGGCTTTCTTT
d_call: .; clone_size: .; v_call: TRBV5-1; j_call: TRBJ1-1; cdr3_aa: CASSLGREGKTEAFF; cdr3_nt: TGCGCCAGCAGCTTGGGACGTGAGGGAAAGACTGAAGCTTTCTTT
d_call: TRBD1; clone_size: .; v_call: TRBV3-1/TRBV3-2; j_call: TRBJ2-7; cdr3_aa: CASSLSRLTGSLDF; cdr3_nt: TGTGCCAGCAGCCTCTCCAGGTTGACAGGGAGCTTAGACTTC
d_call: .; clone_size: .; v_call: TRBV18; j_call: TRBJ1-1; cdr3_aa: CASSPSGGGNTEAFF; cdr3_nt: TGTGCCAGCTCACCAAGTGGCGGGGGGAACACTGAAGCTTTCTTT
d_call: TRBD1; clone_size: .; v_call: TRBV7-2; j_call: TRBJ2-1; cdr3_aa: CASSSRDRGLGEQFF; cdr3_nt: TGTGCCAGCAGCTCCCGGGACAGGGGGCTCGGTGAGCAGTTCTTC
d_call: TRBD1; clone_size: .; v_call: TRBV4-1; j_call: TRBJ2-7; cdr3_aa: CASSQDRGGWYEQYF; cdr3_nt: TGCGCCAGCAGCCAAGATCGAGGGGGCTGGTACGAGCAGTACTTC
d_call: TRBD1; clone_size: .; v_call: TRBV3-1/TRBV3-2; j_call: TRBJ1-4; cdr3_aa: CASSKDGTGYEKLFF; cdr3_nt: TGTGCCAGCAGCAAGGATGGGACAGGGTATGAAAAACTGTTTTTT
d_call: .; clone_size: .; v_call: TRBV6-1; j_call: TRBJ1-2; cdr3_aa: CASSEASGGSNYGYTF; cdr3_nt: TGTGCCAGCAGTGAAGCGTCTGGCGGGTCTAACTATGGCTACACCTTC
d_call: TRBD1; clone_size: .; v_call: TRBV10-3; j_call: TRBJ1-4; cdr3_aa: CAISESTQGTGLNEKLFF; cdr3_nt: TGTGCCATCAGTGAGTCGACTCAGGGGACAGGGCTAAATGAAAAACTGTTTTTT
d_call: TRBD2; clone_size: once; v_call: TRBV9; j_call: TRBJ2-5; cdr3_aa: CASSAGTSGRAVETQYF; cdr3_nt: TGTGCCAGCAGCGCCGGGACTAGCGGGAGGGCGGTGGAGACCCAGTACTTC
d_call: .; clone_size: .; v_call: TRBV6-5; j_call: TRBJ1-2; cdr3_aa: CASSTGTLANYGYTF; cdr3_nt: TGTGCCAGCAGTACCGGGACACTGGCTAACTATGGCTACACCTTC
d_call: .; clone_size: .; v_call: TRBV28; j_call: TRBJ1-6; cdr3_aa: CASTFRQMSNSPLHF; cdr3_nt: TGTGCCAGCACCTTCAGACAGATGAGTAATTCACCCCTCCACTTT
d_call: .; clone_size: .; v_call: TRBV11-2; j_call: TRBJ1-1; cdr3_aa: CASSLDPQGSEAFF; cdr3_nt: TGTGCCAGCAGCTTAGACCCACAGGGATCTGAAGCTTTCTTT
d_call: TRBD2; clone_size: once; v_call: TRBV5-4; j_call: TRBJ2-3; cdr3_aa: CASTTGGTDTQYF; cdr3_nt: TGTGCCAGCACAACGGGAGGAACAGATACGCAGTATTTT
d_call: TRBD2; clone_size: .; v_call: TRBV29-1; j_call: TRBJ2-7; cdr3_aa: CSVVGWEGGYEQYF; cdr3_nt: TGCAGCGTTGTCGGCTGGGAGGGTGGTTACGAGCAGTACTTC
d_call: TRBD1; clone_size: few; v_call: TRBV19; j_call: TRBJ2-1; cdr3_aa: CASRTGQGVEQFF; cdr3_nt: TGTGCCAGTAGAACGGGACAGGGCGTTGAGCAGTTCTTC
d_call: TRBD1; clone_size: .; v_call: TRBV30; j_call: TRBJ1-3; cdr3_aa: CAWNPGQGRNTIYF; cdr3_nt: TGTGCCTGGAACCCAGGACAGGGACGAAACACCATATATTTT
d_call: TRBD1; clone_size: .; v_call: TRBV18; j_call: TRBJ1-5; cdr3_aa: CASSPLTGGQPQHF; cdr3_nt: TGTGCCAGCTCACCTCTTACAGGGGGTCAGCCCCAGCATTTT
d_call: .; clone_size: .; v_call: TRBV9; j_call: TRBJ1-5; cdr3_aa: CASSPRGESNQPQHF; cdr3_nt: TGTGCCAGCAGCCCGCGGGGGGAGAGCAATCAGCCCCAGCATTTT
d_call: .; clone_size: .; v_call: TRBV6-5; j_call: TRBJ2-1; cdr3_aa: CASISPSGIYNEQFF; cdr3_nt: TGTGCCAGCATTAGTCCCTCGGGGATTTACAATGAGCAGTTCTTC
d_call: .; clone_size: .; v_call: TRBV10-3; j_call: TRBJ2-7; cdr3_aa: CAIGSSYEQYF; cdr3_nt: TGTGCCATAGGGAGCTCCTACGAGCAGTACTTC
d_call: TRBD1; clone_size: .; v_call: TRBV7-2; j_call: TRBJ1-2; cdr3_aa: CASSLEQGEVGLGGYTF; cdr3_nt: TGTGCCAGCAGCTTAGAGCAGGGGGAAGTGGGGTTAGGTGGCTACACCTTC
d_call: TRBD1; clone_size: .; v_call: TRBV7-3; j_call: TRBJ1-3; cdr3_aa: CASSLDGGTGSGNTIYF; cdr3_nt: TGTGCCAGCAGCTTAGATGGCGGGACAGGCTCTGGAAACACCATATATTTT
d_call: TRBD1; clone_size: .; v_call: TRBV28; j_call: TRBJ1-5; cdr3_aa: CASMEGQGNQPQHF; cdr3_nt: TGTGCCAGCATGGAGGGACAGGGGAATCAGCCCCAGCATTTT